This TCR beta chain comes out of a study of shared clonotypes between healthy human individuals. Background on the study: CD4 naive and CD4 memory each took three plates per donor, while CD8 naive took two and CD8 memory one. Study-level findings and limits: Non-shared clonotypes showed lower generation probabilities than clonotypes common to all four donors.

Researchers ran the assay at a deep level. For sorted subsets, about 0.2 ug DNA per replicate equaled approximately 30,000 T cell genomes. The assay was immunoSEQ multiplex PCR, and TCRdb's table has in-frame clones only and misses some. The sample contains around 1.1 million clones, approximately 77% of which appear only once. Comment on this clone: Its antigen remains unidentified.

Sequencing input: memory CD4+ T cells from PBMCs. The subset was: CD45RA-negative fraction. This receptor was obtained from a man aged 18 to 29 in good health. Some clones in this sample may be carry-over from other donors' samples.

The CDR3 reads CASSAIGGPGELFF. DNA for the CDR3: TGTGCCAGCAGCGCAATTGGAGGGCCCGGGGAGCTGTTTTTT. The rearrangement links TRBV7-6 to TRBJ2-2; D may be TRBD2 (6 bases). V shed 5 bases and J shed 6 bases, with 13 bases lying between them. Germline V gene data show CDR1 as SGHVS and CDR2 as FNYEAQ. The CDR3 consists of 14 residues.